The entry below gives a single T cell receptor beta chain sequence along with its context. CDR3 length: 14 amino acids. Between the trimmed V and J ends, which lost 9 bases and 1 base, there was a span of 16 bases. CDR1 MGHDK and CDR2 SYGVNS come from the germline V gene. Original analysis: Researchers report that nucleated cell counts were estimated from reference gene primer amplification. The method was immunoSEQ multiplex PCR; TCRdb's version includes in-frame clones alone and lacks a portion of them. V and J calls plus clone size are reproduced from that table; the DNA served to infer D and trimming. The sample contains a few hundred thousand clones, around 88% of which appear only once. These data are taken from a study of blood T cell repertoires in COVID-19. Study-wide context: Specimens from acute and convalescent COVID-19 originated in the United States, Italy and Spain. PBMCs, B-cell-depleted T cells, or T cells were the source of the cDNA or gDNA that made up the material.

This sequence joins TRBV25-1 and TRBJ2-7, with D perhaps matching TRBD1 (6 bases). Sequencing used peripheral blood. The clonotype comes from a woman between 25 and 40 years old who had recovered from COVID-19. Here the CDR3 reads CASSTGIRSYEQYF. CDR3 DNA sequence: TGTGCCAGTTCTACAGGGATTAGGTCCTACGAGCAGTACTTC.